A single sample gave rise to the 29 T cell receptor beta chains below, sequenced in a study of T cell responses to AZD1222 COVID-19 vaccine. Profiled with immunoSEQ multiplex PCR; TCRdb holds only in-frame clones, not every one. The table shows 130,000 or so clones, with approximately 91% occurring only once. The starting material was peripheral blood, obtained 28 days after the second AZD1222 dose. The receptors originated from an adult who received the AZD1222 COVID-19 vaccine.

A few counts support this clone. This chain uses TRBV7-6 with TRBJ2-5; a weak D match, TRBD1 (6 bases). The CDR3 contains 16 residues. With 8 bases removed from V and 4 bases from J, the gap between germline ends came to 23 bases. Germline V gives CDR1 SGHVS, CDR2 FNYEAQ. The CDR3 coding sequence is TGTGCCAGCCGCGAGGCAGGGGACGGAGTAGGAGAGACCCAGTACTTC. As protein: CASREAGDGVGETQYF. Supplemented by reference TRBV7-6 and TRBJ2-5, the full variable domain reads GAGVSQSPRYKVTKRGQDVALRCDPISGHVSLYWYRQALGQGPEFLTYFNYEAQQDKSGLPNDRFSAERPEGSISTLTIQRTEQRDSAMYRCASREAGDGVGETQYFGPGTRLLVL.

The chain couples TRBV4-2 to TRBJ1-5, with 7 bases aligning to TRBD1. There are 17 residues in the CDR3. With V trimmed by 4 bases and J by 0 bases, 9 bases remained unmatched. Germline assignment: CDR1 LGHNA and CDR2 YNFKEQ. CDR3 nucleotide sequence: TGTGCCAGCAGCCTTAACCGGGACAGCTATAGCAATCAGCCCCAGCATTTT. This gives the protein CASSLNRDSYSNQPQHF.

This chain connects TRBV18 to TRBJ2-3; 7 nucleotides line up with TRBD1. The J segment lost 1 base and the V segment lost 5 bases, leaving 3 bases of the junction unmatched. The CDR3 is made up of 14 amino acids. Looked up from germline, CDR1 is KGHSH and CDR2 is LQKENI. CDR3 sequence: CASSWGQRTDTQYF. In DNA, the CDR3 is TGTGCCAGCTCATGGGGACAGCGCACAGATACGCAGTATTTT. Drawing the rest from reference TRBV18 and TRBJ2-3, the complete variable domain is NAGVMQNPRHLVRRRGQEARLRCSPMKGHSHVYWYRQLPEEGLKFMVYLQKENIIDESGMPKERFSAEFPKEGPSILRIQQVVRGDSAAYFCASSWGQRTDTQYFGPGTRLTVL.

The chain couples TRBV10-3 to TRBJ2-5; 13 nucleotides match TRBD2. Germline trimming cut 4 bases from V and 5 bases from J; bases unmatched to any gene: 7. This CDR3 spans 16 amino acids. Germline-derived CDR1 and CDR2 are ENHRY and SYGVKD. Here the CDR3 reads CAISGGGTSGTETQYF. The CDR3 nucleotides read TGTGCCATCAGTGGGGGGGGGACTAGCGGGACGGAGACCCAGTACTTC.

V usage is TRBV27 and J usage is TRBJ1-2, with 8 bases aligning to TRBD1. Germline-derived CDR1 and CDR2 are MNHEY and SMNVEV (reference sequence). With 0 bases clipped from V and 3 bases from J, the junction kept 3 bases outside the gene matches. This CDR3 is built from 15 residues. CDR3 DNA: TGTGCCAGCAGTTTATCGCCGGGACAGGACTATGGCTACACCTTC. This codes for CASSLSPGQDYGYTF.

This chain connects TRBV27 to TRBJ1-1; 9 bases align to TRBD1. Germline CDR1 and CDR2: MNHEY and SMNVEV (reference sequence). This CDR3 contains 13 residues. J was trimmed by 1 base and V by 6 bases; bases with no gene match: 0. The CDR3 protein is CASRGQGNTEAFF. The CDR3 DNA reads as TGTGCCAGCAGGGGACAGGGGAACACTGAAGCTTTCTTT.

The chain carries TRBV5-6 and TRBJ1-1; TRBD1 agrees at 7 bases. Trimming cost V 1 base and J 9 bases; bases outside gene matches: 9. The germline CDR1 and CDR2 sequences are SGHDT and YYEEEE. This CDR3 contains 14 residues. The CDR3 region has the DNA TGTGCCAGCAGCTTGTCTGGTACAGGGGATAAAGCTTTCTTT. Residues: CASSLSGTGDKAFF. Full variable domain (remainder filled in from reference TRBV5-6 and TRBJ1-1): DAGVTQSPTHLIKTRGQQVTLRCSPKSGHDTVSWYQQALGQGPQFIFQYYEEEERQRGNFPDRFSGHQFPNYSSELNVNALLLGDSALYLCASSLSGTGDKAFFGQGTRLTVV.

V is TRBV29-1 and J is TRBJ2-3; TRBD1 matches 11 bases. V shed 6 bases and J 5 bases; nucleotides not matched to a gene: 4. This CDR3 has 13 residues. CDR1 is SQVTM and CDR2 is ANQGSEA in the germline V gene. CDR3 sequence: CSVGQGAVDTQYF. DNA of the CDR3: TGCAGCGTAGGACAGGGGGCTGTAGATACGCAGTATTTT.

The rearrangement joins TRBV24-1 to TRBJ2-3; 8 positions agree with TRBD1. Germline CDR1 is KGHDR and CDR2 is SFDVKD. CDR3 length: 15 amino acids. After removal of 5 bases from V and 2 bases from J, the junction contained 5 bases not matched to a gene. As DNA, the CDR3 is TGTGCCACCAGTGGCGGGACAGGTATCACAGATACGCAGTATTTT. Translation gives CATSGGTGITDTQYF.

The gene calls are TRBV5-6 and TRBJ2-7; no clear D. Trimming pared 1 base from V and 5 bases from J, leaving 13 bases between. The CDR3 runs to 14 residues. From germline, CDR1 is SGHDT and CDR2 YYEEEE. CDR3 nucleotide sequence: TGTGCCAGCAGCTTGTCACCCCCTGCCCACGAGCAGTACTTC. It codes for CASSLSPPAHEQYF.

The chain combines TRBV10-1 with TRBJ1-6; D is ambiguous. Germline loops: CDR1 WNHNN, CDR2 SYGVQD (reference sequence). The V and J ends lost 1 base and 8 bases respectively, with 15 bases between them. The CDR3 totals 16 residues. CDR3: CASSEWRVRFHSPLHF. In DNA form, the CDR3 reads TGCGCCAGCAGTGAGTGGAGGGTCAGGTTTCATTCACCCCTCCACTTT.

The V call is TRBV12-1, the J call TRBJ1-5; TRBD1, the table's D call, was not compared with the DNA. TRBV12-1 is termed a pseudogene. The CDR3 loop spans 17 amino acids. CDR3 sequence (DNA): TGTGCCAGCAGCTCTGCGGGGCGAGGTTCTATAGGTCAGCCCCAGCATTTT. Protein: CASSSAGRGSIGQPQHF.

V is TRBV3-1 (or the pseudogene TRBV3-2) and J is TRBJ1-1, with no clear D. V lost 1 base, J lost 10 bases, and 13 bases lay in between. Germline values: CDR1 LGHDT, CDR2 YNNKEL (reference sequence). The CDR3 is made up of 13 amino acids. CDR3 loop: CASSQGSQRGAFF. In DNA, the CDR3 is TGTGCCAGCAGCCAAGGGAGTCAGCGGGGAGCTTTCTTT.

The chain combines TRBV5-4 with TRBJ2-1, with 9 bases matching TRBD2. With V trimmed by 3 bases and J by 5 bases, 9 bases remained unmatched. Germline-derived CDR1 and CDR2 are SGHNT and YYREEE (reference sequence). The CDR3 runs 16 residues. CDR3 sequence: CASSSPGTSLHNEQFF. The CDR3 coding sequence is TGTGCCAGCAGCTCGCCCGGGACTAGCTTACACAATGAGCAGTTCTTC.

The V gene is TRBV24-1, the J gene TRBJ2-7, with a weak D call TRBD1 (6 bases). CDR3 length: 14 amino acids. The V gene lost 2 bases and the J gene lost 6 bases, with 13 bases spanning the gap. CDR1 is KGHDR, CDR2 SFDVKD, per germline. The CDR3 coding sequence is TGTGCCACCAGTGATTACCCCACAGGGTCCGAGCAGTACTTC. Amino acid sequence: CATSDYPTGSEQYF.

The CDR3 reads CASSKTGASGPQHF. Written as DNA, the CDR3 is TGTGCCAGCAGTAAGACAGGGGCCTCCGGGCCCCAGCATTTT. The rearrangement joins TRBV6-2 or TRBV6-3 to TRBJ1-5; 8 nucleotides align to TRBD1. CDR1 MNHEY and CDR2 SVGEGT come from the germline V gene. V was pared by 5 bases and J by 9 bases, with 9 bases of the junction left unmatched. This CDR3 has 14 residues.

The rearrangement joins TRBV3-1 (or the pseudogene TRBV3-2) to TRBJ2-7; D is uncertain. From germline, CDR1 is LGHDT and CDR2 YNNKEL (reference sequence). The V end was cut by 1 base, the J end by 3 bases, with 16 bases between. The CDR3 is 16 residues long. The CDR3 coding sequence is TGTGCCAGCAGCCAAGTTCGAACCTCAGTGGACTACGAGCAGTACTTC. It encodes CASSQVRTSVDYEQYF.

The rearrangement links TRBV14 to TRBJ1-1, with TRBD1 identical over 7 bases. Germline loops: CDR1 SGHDN, CDR2 FVKESK. The CDR3 covers 16 residues. The trim removed 3 bases at V and 2 bases at J, leaving 9 bases unmatched. CDR3 in amino acids: CASSHDITGANTEAFF. The DNA for the CDR3 is TGTGCCAGCAGCCACGATATCACAGGGGCAAACACTGAAGCTTTCTTT.

V usage is TRBV24-1 and J usage is TRBJ1-2; D is uncertain. CDR1 KGHDR and CDR2 SFDVKD come from the germline V gene. The CDR3 totals 17 residues. V was shortened by 0 bases and J by 0 bases, with 13 bases between the two germline ends. The CDR3 DNA reads as TGTGCCACCAGTGATTTGACTGGGAAGGGAGCTAACTATGGCTACACCTTC. Translated, it gives CATSDLTGKGANYGYTF.

In its sample, this clone was seen once. The chain employs TRBV27 and TRBJ2-2; D gene ambiguous. CDR3 length: 17 amino acids. The V gene's germline CDR1 is MNHEY and CDR2 SMNVEV (reference sequence). Trimming shortened V by 3 bases and J by 0 bases, and 14 bases separated the two germline ends. This CDR3 is CASSFKAITANTGELFF. In DNA, the CDR3 is TGTGCCAGCAGTTTCAAGGCCATTACAGCGAACACCGGGGAGCTGTTTTTT.

This chain links TRBV9 with TRBJ1-3; 10 nucleotides match TRBD1. V lost 0 bases to trimming and J lost 0 bases; unmatched junction nucleotides: 6. The CDR3 runs to 18 residues. Germline CDR1 is SGDLS and CDR2 is YYNGEE. The chain's CDR3 is CASSVATGQGVSGNTIYF. The CDR3 nucleotides are TGTGCCAGCAGCGTAGCAACCGGACAGGGGGTCTCTGGAAACACCATATATTTT.

The V gene is TRBV27, the J gene TRBJ1-5; D remains unclear. V lost 1 base and J lost 3, with 4 bases in between. CDR3 length equals 13 residues. The V gene's germline CDR1 is MNHEY and CDR2 SMNVEV (reference sequence). Here the CDR3 DNA reads TGTGCCAGCAGTTTATGGGCCAATCAGCCCCAGCATTTT. It is translated as CASSLWANQPQHF.

This chain uses TRBV18 with TRBJ2-7; D unresolved. This CDR3 is 14 amino acids long. The germline V gene has CDR1 KGHSH and CDR2 LQKENI. The ends were cut back, 2 bases at V and 2 bases at J, with 10 bases in the middle. The CDR3 region has the DNA TGTGCCAGCTCACCAACGGCGGAAACCTACGAGCAGTACTTC. As protein: CASSPTAETYEQYF.

V and J are TRBV2 and TRBJ2-5; D not certain. The germline V and J ends were trimmed by 3 bases and 5 bases, with 4 bases remaining between them. The CDR3 runs 11 residues. Germline V gene sequence: CDR1 SNHLY, CDR2 FYNNEI. CDR3 in DNA: TGTGCCAGCAGTGAGATGGAGACCCAGTACTTC. It specifies CASSEMETQYF.

The J gene is TRBJ2-7, the V gene TRBV6-5; 9 bases are shared with TRBD2. The CDR3 runs 15 residues. The junction had 14 bases not matched to a gene; V was cut back by 8 bases and J by 6 bases. Per the germline V gene, CDR1 is MNHEY and CDR2 is SVGAGI. The CDR3 coding sequence is TGTGCCAGCTCGGGGTTAGCGGGAGTCGTGTCCGAGCAGTACTTC. It encodes CASSGLAGVVSEQYF.

The V gene is TRBV19, the J gene TRBJ2-1, with 7 bases matching TRBD1. Germline CDR1 is LNHDA and CDR2 is SQIVND (reference sequence). The CDR3 totals 16 residues. Trimming at V came to 4 bases and at J to 0 bases, leaving 6 bases not matched to a gene. The CDR3 DNA is TGTGCCAGTAGTAGACAGACAGGGCTCTCCTACAATGAGCAGTTCTTC. Encoded protein: CASSRQTGLSYNEQFF. The entire variable domain, with the rest obtained from reference TRBV19 and TRBJ2-1, is as follows: DGGITQSPKYLFRKEGQNVTLSCEQNLNHDAMYWYRQDPGQGLRLIYYSQIVNDFQKGDIAEGYSVSREKKESFPLTVTSAQKNPTAFYLCASSRQTGLSYNEQFFGPGTRLTVL.

The J gene is TRBJ1-4, the V gene TRBV19, with a tentative D call TRBD1 (5 bases). Germline loops: CDR1 LNHDA, CDR2 SQIVND (reference sequence). Trimming removed 5 bases at V and 4 bases at J, with 14 bases between. The CDR3 contains 15 residues. CDR3 sequence reads: CASSSPRGNNEKLFF. The CDR3 nucleotides are TGTGCCAGTAGTTCCCCTCGGGGGAATAATGAAAAACTGTTTTTT.

The chain has TRBV12-2 and TRBJ2-5; the D call TRBD2 from the table was never checked on the DNA. TRBV12-2 corresponds to a pseudogene. The CDR3 sequence is 22 residues long. The CDR3 DNA reads as TGTGCAAGTCGCTTATTGGAGCAAACTAGCGGGAGGGCCTTGGGAATAAAAGAGACCCAGTACTTC. This sequence encodes CASRLLEQTSGRALGIKETQYF.

This chain links TRBV11-2 with TRBJ2-3, with D hard to call. The CDR3 length is 15 residues. Germline CDR1 and CDR2: SGHAT and FQNNGV. The V end was cut by 2 bases, the J end by 4 bases, with 13 bases between. The CDR3 DNA follows: TGTGCCAGCAGCTTATCCTCTCCGACATCAGATACGCAGTATTTT. This gives the protein CASSLSSPTSDTQYF.